The 8 T cell receptor beta chains reported below all come from one sample, sequenced in a study of CD8+ T cells in alopecia areata. Reverse transcription of extracted RNA yielded cDNA, which provided the sequencing template. Libraries were prepared by immunoSEQ multiplex PCR; TCRdb keeps only in-frame clonotypes and omits some of them. This table holds 150,000 or so clones, 85% to 90% found once. The sequences come from CD8+ T cells sorted from blood, collected at week 0. These receptors all stem from a human donor with alopecia areata.

The J gene is TRBJ2-3, the V gene TRBV9; 11 bases line up with TRBD2. The CDR3 is 16 amino acids. Germline trimming cut 5 bases from V and 4 bases from J; bases unmatched to any gene: 9. Germline CDR1 is SGDLS and CDR2 is YYNGEE. The CDR3 loop reads CASSAQVAGGPDTQYF. The CDR3 DNA follows: TGTGCCAGCAGTGCCCAGGTAGCGGGAGGGCCAGATACGCAGTATTTT.

V usage is TRBV15 and J usage is TRBJ2-2; D gene ambiguous. Deletions cut 0 bases from V and 3 bases from J, with 5 bases between. Per germline, CDR1 LNHNV and CDR2 YYDKDF (reference sequence). This CDR3 region has 14 residues. DNA of the CDR3: TGTGCCACCAGCAGAGAGTCGTACACCGGGGAGCTGTTTTTT. Protein sequence: CATSRESYTGELFF.

This clone was detected only once. The rearrangement uses TRBV5-8 and TRBJ2-1; 8 bases agree with TRBD1. Germline CDR1 and CDR2: SGHTS and YDEGEE. Trimming at V came to 4 bases and at J to 3 bases, leaving 9 bases not matched to a gene. The CDR3 has 16 residues. The CDR3 loop reads CASSGYDRGFYNEQFF. The CDR3, as DNA: TGTGCCAGCAGCGGATACGACAGGGGATTCTACAATGAGCAGTTCTTC. The full variable domain, in which reference TRBV5-8 and TRBJ2-1 provide the parts outside the CDR3, is EAGVTQSPTHLIKTRGQQATLRCSPISGHTSVYWYQQALGLGLQFLLWYDEGEERNRGNFPPRFSGRQFPNYSSELNVNALELEDSALYLCASSGYDRGFYNEQFFGPGTRLTVL.

The V gene is TRBV7-9, the J gene TRBJ2-7, with 10 nucleotides matching TRBD2. The V gene's germline CDR1 is SEHNR and CDR2 FQNEAQ (reference sequence). V lost 1 base and J lost 4; bases outside the gene matches: 1. CDR3 size: 14 residues. Here the CDR3 DNA reads TGTGCCAGCAGCTTAGGGGGACTAGCGTACGAGCAGTACTTC. This codes for CASSLGGLAYEQYF.

CDR3 in DNA: TGCAGCGTTAGGGAGGAGGGGACGATATGGGGAGAGCAGTACTTC. This codes for CSVREEGTIWGEQYF. J is TRBJ2-7 and V is TRBV29-1, with a possible D match to TRBD2 (6 bases). V was clipped by 5 bases and J by 7 bases, with 24 bases between them. The CDR3 covers 15 residues. CDR1 and CDR2 from the germline V gene are SQVTM and ANQGSEA.

This chain links TRBV7-8 with TRBJ1-5, with D perhaps TRBD1 (5 bases). Germline CDR1 SGHVS, CDR2 FQNEAQ. Trimming took off 1 base at V and 9 bases at J, with 16 bases between the two ends. This CDR3 comprises 15 residues. The CDR3 nucleotides are TGTGCCAGCAGCTTAGGAACTATCGGGGGGACGCCCCAGCATTTT. It codes for CASSLGTIGGTPQHF.

The chain carries TRBV4-1 and TRBJ2-7, with a possible D match to TRBD2 (6 bases). Trimming took 4 bases from V and 2 from J, leaving 18 bases between them. Germline CDR1 reads MGHRA; CDR2 reads YSYEKL. The CDR3 totals 16 residues. DNA of the CDR3: TGCGCCAGCAGCCTCCTACCTAGCGCCACAACCTACGAGCAGTACTTC. Amino acids: CASSLLPSATTYEQYF.

The gene calls are TRBV29-1 and TRBJ1-3; D remains unclear. This CDR3 spans 13 amino acids. V dropped 3 bases and J dropped 6 bases, with 12 bases sitting between them. The V gene's germline CDR1 is SQVTM and CDR2 ANQGSEA. For the CDR3, the DNA is TGCAGCGTTGAGGATTTTCAGACAAACACCATATATTTT. Translation gives CSVEDFQTNTIYF.